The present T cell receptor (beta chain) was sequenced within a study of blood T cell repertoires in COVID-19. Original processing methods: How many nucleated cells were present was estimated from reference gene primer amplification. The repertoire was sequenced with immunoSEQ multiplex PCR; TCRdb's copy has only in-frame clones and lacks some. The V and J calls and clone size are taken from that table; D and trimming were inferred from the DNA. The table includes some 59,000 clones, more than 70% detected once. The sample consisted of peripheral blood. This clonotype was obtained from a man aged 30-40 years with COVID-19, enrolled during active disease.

CDR3 DNA sequence: TGTGCCACCAGCAGCCCAAAGGCTAGCGATAACTACAATGAGCAGTTCTTC. This sequence encodes CATSSPKASDNYNEQFF. The J gene is TRBJ2-1, the V gene TRBV15, with D possibly matching TRBD2 (6 bases). CDR3 length: 17 amino acids. Trimming took off 3 bases at V and 3 bases at J, with 18 bases between the two ends. Germline values: CDR1 LNHNV, CDR2 YYDKDF (reference sequence).